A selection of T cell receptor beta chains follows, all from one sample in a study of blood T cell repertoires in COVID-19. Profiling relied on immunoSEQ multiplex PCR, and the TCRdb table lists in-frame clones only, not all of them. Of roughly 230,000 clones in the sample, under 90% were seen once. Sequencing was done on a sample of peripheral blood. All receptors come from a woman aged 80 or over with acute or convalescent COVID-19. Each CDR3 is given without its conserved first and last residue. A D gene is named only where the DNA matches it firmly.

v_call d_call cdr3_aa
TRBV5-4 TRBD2 ASSIGLAGGAYNEQF
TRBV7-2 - ASSLVEDTEAF
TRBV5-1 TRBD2 ASSSGLAGTSTDTQY
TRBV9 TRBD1 ASSGRQGRNTEAF
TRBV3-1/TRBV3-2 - ASSPPFDTGELF
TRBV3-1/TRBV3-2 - ASSQDGRTMNTQY
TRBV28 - ASSGEHREQMNTEAF
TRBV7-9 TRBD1 ASSWTGGTYGYT
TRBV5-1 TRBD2 ASSGLAATGELF
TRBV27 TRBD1 ASSFQAGGYREAF
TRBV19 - ASRRGGLNEKLF
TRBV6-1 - ASSETLSSGNTIY
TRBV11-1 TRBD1 ASSSSGTGGLSPLH
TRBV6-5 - ASTPGEPTNEKLF
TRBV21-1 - ASSNRGTGAHQPQH
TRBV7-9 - ASSLGTAPNYGYT
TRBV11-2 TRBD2 ASSPRTSGENNEQF
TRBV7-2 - ASTPGQWVTEAF
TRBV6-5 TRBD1 ASSYPKTGGVSYT
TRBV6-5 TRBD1 ASSLDRAGELF
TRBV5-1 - ASSLEGAPRQPQH
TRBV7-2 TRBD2 ASSLEWTSGGLNEQF
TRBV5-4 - ASSLAPRGYSPLH
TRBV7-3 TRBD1 ASSLNPQGLDYGYT
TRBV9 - ASSPRGGESYNEQF
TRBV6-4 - ASIRQNNYGYT
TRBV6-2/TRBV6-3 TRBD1 ASSYSPFGTGGETQY
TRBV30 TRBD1 AGPTGTGGDTEAF
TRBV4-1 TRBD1 ASSQALGTGAGPQH
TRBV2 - ASRATPGNTIY
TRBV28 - ASSPTGGGSQPQH
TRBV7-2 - ASSLAGSQETQY
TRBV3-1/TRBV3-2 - ASSQTANTGELF
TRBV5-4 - ASSFSPEARTEAF
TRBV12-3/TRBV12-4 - ASSFPGWSQH
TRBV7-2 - ASSLDRANEKLF
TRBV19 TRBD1 ASSMVTGQGFHSPLH
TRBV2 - ASSDLRRGQSETQY
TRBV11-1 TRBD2 ASSILAGGLNEQF
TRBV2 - ASSVISGGYT
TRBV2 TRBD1 ASIPDRDSYNEQF
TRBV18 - ASSLEYNEQF
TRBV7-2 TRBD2 ASSLGAGGYNEQF
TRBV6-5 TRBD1 AVTGGAYYGYT
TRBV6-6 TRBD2 ASSSQLAVGEQF
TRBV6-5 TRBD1 ASRAHQGAGYGYT
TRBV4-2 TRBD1 ASSRETGTNTEAF
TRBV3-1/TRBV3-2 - ASSQDSRGTGELF
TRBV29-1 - SVESPGAGTEAF
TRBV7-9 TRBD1 ASNKLGQGNHGYT
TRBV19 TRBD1 ASSQDRDGEQY
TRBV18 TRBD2 ASSRGASGGDEQF
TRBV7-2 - ASTPGGRNTIY
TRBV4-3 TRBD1 ASSQKTGLGTEAF
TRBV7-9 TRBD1 ASSPTGTNTGELF
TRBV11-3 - ASARGWNTGELF
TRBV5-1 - ASSRDTRNTEAF